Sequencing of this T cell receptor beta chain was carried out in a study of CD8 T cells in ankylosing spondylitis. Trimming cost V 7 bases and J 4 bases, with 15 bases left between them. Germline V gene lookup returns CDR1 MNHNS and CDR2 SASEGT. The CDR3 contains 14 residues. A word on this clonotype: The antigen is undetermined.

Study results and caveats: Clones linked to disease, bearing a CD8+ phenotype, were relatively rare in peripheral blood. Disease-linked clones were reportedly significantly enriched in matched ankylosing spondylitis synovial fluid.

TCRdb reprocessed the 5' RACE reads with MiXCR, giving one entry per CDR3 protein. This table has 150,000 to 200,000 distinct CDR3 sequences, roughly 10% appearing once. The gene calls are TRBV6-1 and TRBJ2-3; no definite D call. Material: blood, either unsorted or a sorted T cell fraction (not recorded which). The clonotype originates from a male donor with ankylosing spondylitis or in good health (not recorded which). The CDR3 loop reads CASINHRVPDTQYF. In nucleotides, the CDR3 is TGTGCCAGCATCAACCATAGGGTTCCAGATACGCAGTATTTT.